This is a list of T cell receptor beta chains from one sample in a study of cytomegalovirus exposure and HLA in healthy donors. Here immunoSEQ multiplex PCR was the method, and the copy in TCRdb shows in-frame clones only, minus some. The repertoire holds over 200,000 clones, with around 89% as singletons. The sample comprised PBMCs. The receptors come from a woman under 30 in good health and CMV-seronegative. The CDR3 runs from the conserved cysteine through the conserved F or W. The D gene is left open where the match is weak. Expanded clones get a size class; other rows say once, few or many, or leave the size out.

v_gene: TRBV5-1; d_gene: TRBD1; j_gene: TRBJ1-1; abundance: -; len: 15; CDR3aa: CASSLEDRDNTEAFF; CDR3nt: TGCGCCAGCAGCTTGGAGGACAGGGATAACACTGAAGCTTTCTTT
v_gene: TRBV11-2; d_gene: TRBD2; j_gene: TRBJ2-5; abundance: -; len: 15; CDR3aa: CASSLAGLAEETQYF; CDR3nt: TGTGCCAGCAGCTTAGCCGGACTAGCCGAAGAGACCCAGTACTTC
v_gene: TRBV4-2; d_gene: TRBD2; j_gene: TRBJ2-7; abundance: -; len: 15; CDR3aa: CASSQEGTSEREQYF; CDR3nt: TGTGCCAGCAGCCAAGAAGGGACTAGCGAGCGCGAGCAGTACTTC
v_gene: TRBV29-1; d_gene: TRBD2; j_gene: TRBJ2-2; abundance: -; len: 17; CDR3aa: CSVESRTLAGPGKELFF; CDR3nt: TGCAGCGTTGAATCTCGTACCCTAGCGGGGCCCGGAAAGGAGCTGTTTTTT
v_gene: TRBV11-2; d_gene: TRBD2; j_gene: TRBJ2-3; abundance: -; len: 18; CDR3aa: CASSLVAGGRGRTDTQYF; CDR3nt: TGTGCCAGCAGCTTAGTAGCGGGGGGACGTGGTAGGACAGATACGCAGTATTTT
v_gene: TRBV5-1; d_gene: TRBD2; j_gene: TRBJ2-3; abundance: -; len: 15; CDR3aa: CASRVGRAGSDTQYF; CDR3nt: TGCGCCAGCAGGGTCGGGAGGGCCGGATCAGATACGCAGTATTTT
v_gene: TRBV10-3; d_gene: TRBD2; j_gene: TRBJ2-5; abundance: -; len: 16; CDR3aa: CAISDGLAGGQETQYF; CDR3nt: TGTGCCATCAGTGACGGACTAGCGGGGGGCCAAGAGACCCAGTACTTC
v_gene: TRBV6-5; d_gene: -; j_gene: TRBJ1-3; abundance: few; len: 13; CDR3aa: CASSRDSGNTIYF; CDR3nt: TGTGCCAGCAGCAGGGACTCTGGAAACACCATATATTTT
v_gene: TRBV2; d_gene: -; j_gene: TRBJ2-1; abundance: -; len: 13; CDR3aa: CASSEGAYNEQFF; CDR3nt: TGTGCCAGCAGTGAAGGTGCGTACAATGAGCAGTTCTTC
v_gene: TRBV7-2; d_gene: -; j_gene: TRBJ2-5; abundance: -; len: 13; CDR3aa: CASSRWTQETQYF; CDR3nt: TGTGCCAGCAGCAGATGGACTCAAGAGACCCAGTACTTC
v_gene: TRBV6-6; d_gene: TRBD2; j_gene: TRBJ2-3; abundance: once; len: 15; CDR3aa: CASKKTSGDTDTQYF; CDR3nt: TGTGCCAGCAAAAAGACTAGCGGCGACACAGATACGCAGTATTTT
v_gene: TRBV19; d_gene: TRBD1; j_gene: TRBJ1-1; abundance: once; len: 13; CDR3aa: CASSSGQGTEAFF; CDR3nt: TGTGCCAGTAGTTCGGGACAGGGGACTGAAGCTTTCTTT